The subject of this entry is one TCR beta chain. Antigen unknown. The assay was immunoSEQ multiplex PCR, and TCRdb's table has in-frame clones only and misses some. The table includes roughly 10,000 clones, 89% detected once. The source of the sample is a study of T cells after posttransplantation cyclophosphamide. Overall study results and limits: Skin or GI-infiltrating T cells shared few TRB sequences with blood. Later post-transplant blood repertoires were often dominated by donor CD8+ memory clones.

J lost 7 bases, V lost 1 base, and 5 bases had no gene match. Germline V lookup: CDR1 SGHNT, CDR2 YYREEE (reference sequence). CDR3 size: 16 residues. Controls had myeloablative marrow grafts with methotrexate and calcineurin inhibitor, sampled at 1 year. This receptor was taken from a male patient aged 50 to 59 who received an allogeneic stem cell transplant from an unrelated donor, was CMV-positive, and had chronic GVHD only. Some T cells here may be from the graft donor. Here the sequenced sample was PBMCs, taken 420 to 450 days after allogeneic stem cell transplant with calcineurin inhibitor and methotrexate. The gene calls are TRBV5-4 and TRBJ2-1, with 13 nucleotides matching TRBD2. DNA of the CDR3: TGTGCCAGCAGCTTGCGGACTAGCGGGAGTTTGAATGAGCAGTTCTTC. Residues: CASSLRTSGSLNEQFF.